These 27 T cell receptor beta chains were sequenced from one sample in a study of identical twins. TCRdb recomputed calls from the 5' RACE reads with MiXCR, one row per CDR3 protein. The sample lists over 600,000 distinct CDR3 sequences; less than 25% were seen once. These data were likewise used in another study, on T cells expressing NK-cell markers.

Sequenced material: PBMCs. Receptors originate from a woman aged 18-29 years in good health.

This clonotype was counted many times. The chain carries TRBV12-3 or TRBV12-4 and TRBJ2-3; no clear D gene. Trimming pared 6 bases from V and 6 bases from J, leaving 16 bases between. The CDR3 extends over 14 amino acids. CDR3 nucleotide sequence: TGTGCCAGCAGCCAAGAAGTCTGGGCCGATACGCAGTATTTT. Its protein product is CASSQEVWADTQYF.

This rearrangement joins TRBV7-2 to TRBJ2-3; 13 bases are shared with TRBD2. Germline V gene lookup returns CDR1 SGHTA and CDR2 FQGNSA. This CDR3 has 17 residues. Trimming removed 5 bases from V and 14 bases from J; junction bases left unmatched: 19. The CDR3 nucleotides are TGTGCCAGCAGCGCAGGGTTAGATAGACTAGCGGGAGGTCGGTCGTATTTT. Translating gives CASSAGLDRLAGGRSYF.

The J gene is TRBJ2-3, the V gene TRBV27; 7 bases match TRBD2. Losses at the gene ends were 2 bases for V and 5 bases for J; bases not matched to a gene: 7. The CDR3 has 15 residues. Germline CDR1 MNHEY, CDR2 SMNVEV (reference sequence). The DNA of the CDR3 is TGTGCCAGCAGTTTACGGACGGGAGGAATAGATACGCAGTATTTT. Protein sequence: CASSLRTGGIDTQYF.

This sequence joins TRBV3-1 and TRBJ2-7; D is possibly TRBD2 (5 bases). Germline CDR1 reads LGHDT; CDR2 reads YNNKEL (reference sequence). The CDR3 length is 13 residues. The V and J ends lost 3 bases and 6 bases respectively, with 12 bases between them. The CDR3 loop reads CASSQTRSGEQYF. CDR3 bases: TGTGCCAGCAGCCAGACTCGAAGCGGCGAGCAGTACTTC.

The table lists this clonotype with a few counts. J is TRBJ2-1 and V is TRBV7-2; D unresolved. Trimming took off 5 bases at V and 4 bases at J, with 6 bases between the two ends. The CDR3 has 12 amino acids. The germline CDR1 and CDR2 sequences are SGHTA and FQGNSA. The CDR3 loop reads CASSVWYNEQFF. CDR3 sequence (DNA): TGTGCCAGCAGCGTGTGGTACAATGAGCAGTTCTTC.

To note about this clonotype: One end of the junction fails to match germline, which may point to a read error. The CDR3: CSARGTGRYTGELFF. The CDR3 bases are TGCAGTGCCAGAGGGACAGGGAGATACACCGGGGAGCTGTTTTTT. This sequence joins TRBV20-1 and TRBJ2-2; 9 bases fit TRBD1. The CDR3 length is 15 residues. CDR1 is DFQATT, CDR2 SNEGSKA, per germline (reference sequence).

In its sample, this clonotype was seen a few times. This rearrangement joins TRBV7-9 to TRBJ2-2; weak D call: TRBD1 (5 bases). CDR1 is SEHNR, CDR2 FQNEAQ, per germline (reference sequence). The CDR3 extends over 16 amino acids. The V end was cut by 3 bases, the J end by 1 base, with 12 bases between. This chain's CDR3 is CASSLGRARNTGELFF. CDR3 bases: TGTGCCAGCAGCTTGGGCAGGGCCAGGAACACCGGGGAGCTGTTTTTT.

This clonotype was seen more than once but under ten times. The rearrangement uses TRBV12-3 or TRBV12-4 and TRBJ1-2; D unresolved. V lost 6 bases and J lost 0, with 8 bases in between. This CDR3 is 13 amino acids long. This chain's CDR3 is CASRSRANYGYTF. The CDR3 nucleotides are TGTGCCAGCAGAAGCAGAGCTAACTATGGCTACACCTTC.

CDR3 in amino acids: CASSSPPVYEQYF. The CDR3 coding sequence is TGTGCCAGCAGCTCCCCCCCAGTCTACGAGCAGTACTTC. V gene TRBV7-2 combines with J gene TRBJ2-7; D gene unclear. With 4 bases removed from V and 3 bases from J, the gap between germline ends came to 10 bases. The CDR3 length is 13 residues. The V gene's germline CDR1 is SGHTA and CDR2 FQGNSA.

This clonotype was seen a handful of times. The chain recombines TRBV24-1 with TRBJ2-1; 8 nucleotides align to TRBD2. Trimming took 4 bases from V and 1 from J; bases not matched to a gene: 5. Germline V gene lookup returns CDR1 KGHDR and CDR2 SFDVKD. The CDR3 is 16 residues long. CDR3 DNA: TGTGCCACCAGTGAACCAAGCGGGAGTTCCTACAATGAGCAGTTCTTC. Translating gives CATSEPSGSSYNEQFF.

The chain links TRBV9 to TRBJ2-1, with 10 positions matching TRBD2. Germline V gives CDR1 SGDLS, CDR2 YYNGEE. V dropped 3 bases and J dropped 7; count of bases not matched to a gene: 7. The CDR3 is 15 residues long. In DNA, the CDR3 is TGTGCCAGCAGCGGAGGACTAGCGGAACTGAATGAGCAGTTCTTC. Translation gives CASSGGLAELNEQFF.

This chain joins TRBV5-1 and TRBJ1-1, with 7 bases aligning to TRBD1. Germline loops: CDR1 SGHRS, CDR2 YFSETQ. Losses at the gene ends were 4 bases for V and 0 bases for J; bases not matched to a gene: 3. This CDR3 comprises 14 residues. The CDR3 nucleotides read TGCGCCAGCAGCCCCGACAGGGTGAACACTGAAGCTTTCTTT. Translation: CASSPDRVNTEAFF.

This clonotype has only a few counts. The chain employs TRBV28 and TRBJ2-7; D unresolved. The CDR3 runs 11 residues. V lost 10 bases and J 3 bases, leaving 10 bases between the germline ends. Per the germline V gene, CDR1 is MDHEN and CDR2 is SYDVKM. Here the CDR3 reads CAITSRYEQYF. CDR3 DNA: TGTGCCATAACGTCTCGCTACGAGCAGTACTTC.

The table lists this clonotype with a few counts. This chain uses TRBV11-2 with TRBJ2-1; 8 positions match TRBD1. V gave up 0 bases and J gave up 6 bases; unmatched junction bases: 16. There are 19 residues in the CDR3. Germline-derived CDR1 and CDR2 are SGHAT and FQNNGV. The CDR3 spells CASSLDLGLRTGWVNEQFF. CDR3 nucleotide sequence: TGTGCCAGCAGCTTAGACCTCGGACTAAGGACAGGGTGGGTCAATGAGCAGTTCTTC.

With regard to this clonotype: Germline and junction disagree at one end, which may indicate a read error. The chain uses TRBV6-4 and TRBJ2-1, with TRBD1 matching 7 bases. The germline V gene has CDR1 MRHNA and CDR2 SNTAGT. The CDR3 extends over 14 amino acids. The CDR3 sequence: CAISVTTGIYEQFF. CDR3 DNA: TGTGCCATCAGTGTCACGACAGGGATCTATGAGCAGTTCTTC.

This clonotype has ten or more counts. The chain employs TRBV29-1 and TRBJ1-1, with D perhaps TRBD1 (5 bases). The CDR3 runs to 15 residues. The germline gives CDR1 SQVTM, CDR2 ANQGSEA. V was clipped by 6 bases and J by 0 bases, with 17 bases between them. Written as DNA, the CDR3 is TGCAGCGTCGCGCCCGGCTGGGGGATGAACACTGAAGCTTTCTTT. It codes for CSVAPGWGMNTEAFF.

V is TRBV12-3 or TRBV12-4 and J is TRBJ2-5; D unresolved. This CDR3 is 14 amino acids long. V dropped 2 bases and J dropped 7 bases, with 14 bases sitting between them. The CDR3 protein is CASSLTATSGTQYF. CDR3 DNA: TGTGCCAGCAGTTTAACAGCGACCTCCGGGACCCAGTACTTC.

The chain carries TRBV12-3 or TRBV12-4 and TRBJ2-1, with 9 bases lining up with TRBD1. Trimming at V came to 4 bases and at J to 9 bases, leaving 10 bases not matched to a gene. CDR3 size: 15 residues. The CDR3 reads CASSSHRQGEVEQFF. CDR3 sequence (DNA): TGTGCCAGCAGTTCTCACCGACAGGGGGAGGTTGAGCAGTTCTTC.

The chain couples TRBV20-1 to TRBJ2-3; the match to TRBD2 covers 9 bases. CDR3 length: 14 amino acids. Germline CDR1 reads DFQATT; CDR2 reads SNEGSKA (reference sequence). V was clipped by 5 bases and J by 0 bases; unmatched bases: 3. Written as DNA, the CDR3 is TGCAGTGCTGGTCTAGCGGGAAGCACAGATACGCAGTATTTT. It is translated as CSAGLAGSTDTQYF.

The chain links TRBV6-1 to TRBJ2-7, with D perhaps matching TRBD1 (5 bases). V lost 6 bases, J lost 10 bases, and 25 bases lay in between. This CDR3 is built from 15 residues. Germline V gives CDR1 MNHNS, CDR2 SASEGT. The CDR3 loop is CASSPKGQGVFEQYF. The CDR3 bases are TGTGCCAGCAGCCCTAAAGGGCAGGGTGTCTTCGAACAGTACTTC.

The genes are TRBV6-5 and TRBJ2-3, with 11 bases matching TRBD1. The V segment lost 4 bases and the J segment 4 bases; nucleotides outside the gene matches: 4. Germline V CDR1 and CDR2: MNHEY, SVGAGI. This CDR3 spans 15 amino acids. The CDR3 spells CASSLDRGRADTQYF. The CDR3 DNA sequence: TGTGCCAGCAGTTTGGACAGGGGGCGTGCAGATACGCAGTATTTT.

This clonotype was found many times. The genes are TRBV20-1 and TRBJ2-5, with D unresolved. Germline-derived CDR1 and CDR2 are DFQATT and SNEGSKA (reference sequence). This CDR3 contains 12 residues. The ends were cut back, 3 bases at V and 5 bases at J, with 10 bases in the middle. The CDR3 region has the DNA TGCAGTGCTAGTCCCACTTGGGAGACCCAGTACTTC. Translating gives CSASPTWETQYF.

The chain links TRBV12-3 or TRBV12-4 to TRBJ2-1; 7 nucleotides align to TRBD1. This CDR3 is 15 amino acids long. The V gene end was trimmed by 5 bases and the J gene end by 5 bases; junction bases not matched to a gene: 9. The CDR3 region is CASSPWDSPNNEQFF. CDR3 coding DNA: TGTGCCAGCAGTCCGTGGGACAGTCCAAACAATGAGCAGTTCTTC.

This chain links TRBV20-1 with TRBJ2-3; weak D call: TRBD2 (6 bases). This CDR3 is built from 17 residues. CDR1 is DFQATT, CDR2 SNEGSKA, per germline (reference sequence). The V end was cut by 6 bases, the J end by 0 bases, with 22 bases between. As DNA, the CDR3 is TGCAGTGCCCGGAGGGCCAGGAAACTTCTAAGCACAGATACGCAGTATTTT. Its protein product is CSARRARKLLSTDTQYF.

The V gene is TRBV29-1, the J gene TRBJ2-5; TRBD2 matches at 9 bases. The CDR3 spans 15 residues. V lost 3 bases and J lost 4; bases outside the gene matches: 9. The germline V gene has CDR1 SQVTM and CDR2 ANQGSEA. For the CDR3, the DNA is TGCAGCGTTGATTTGACTAGCGGCCACGGAGAGACCCAGTACTTC. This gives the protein CSVDLTSGHGETQYF.

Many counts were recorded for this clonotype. The CDR3 nucleotides read TGTGCCAGCAGTTGGTTCGGGGGAGGAGAGACCCAGTACTTC. This encodes CASSWFGGGETQYF. This chain uses TRBV12-3 or TRBV12-4 with TRBJ2-5; weak D call: TRBD2 (6 bases). This CDR3 comprises 14 residues. Trimming took off 4 bases at V and 4 bases at J, with 13 bases between the two ends.

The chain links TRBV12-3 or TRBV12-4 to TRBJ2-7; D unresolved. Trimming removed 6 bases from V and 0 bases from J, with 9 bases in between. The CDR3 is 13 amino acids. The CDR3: CASSPHGSYEQYF. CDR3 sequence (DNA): TGTGCCAGCAGCCCGCACGGCTCCTACGAGCAGTACTTC.